Below are 21 T cell receptor beta chains sequenced from a single sample in a study of blood T cell repertoires in COVID-19. Clones were read by immunoSEQ multiplex PCR, and TCRdb kept only the in-frame ones, dropping some. Here the sample spans about 150,000 clones, around 84% being singletons. The specimen was peripheral blood. The receptors were sampled from a man aged 55 to 70 with COVID-19, enrolled during active disease.

This chain connects TRBV24-1 to TRBJ1-5; D is uncertain. Germline CDR1 reads KGHDR; CDR2 reads SFDVKD. V lost 8 bases, J lost 5 bases, and 15 bases lay in between. The CDR3 runs to 14 residues. CDR3 sequence reads: CATMGAGWDQPQHF. Written as DNA, the CDR3 is TGTGCCACCATGGGAGCTGGGTGGGATCAGCCCCAGCATTTT.

In its sample, this clone was seen once. The chain employs TRBV6-2 or TRBV6-3 and TRBJ2-5, with 11 bases lining up with TRBD2. From germline, CDR1 is MNHEY and CDR2 SVGEGT. V shed 7 bases, J shed 1 base, and the junction held 11 bases outside the gene matches. The CDR3 runs to 17 residues. The CDR3 spells CASTPGLLAGGQETQYF. CDR3 nucleotide sequence: TGTGCCAGCACCCCCGGCCTTCTAGCGGGAGGCCAAGAGACCCAGTACTTC.

The rearrangement joins TRBV6-2 or TRBV6-3 to TRBJ2-7; the D gene is possibly TRBD2 (6 bases). CDR1 and CDR2 from the germline V gene are MNHEY and SVGEGT. This CDR3 spans 17 amino acids. V was cut by 0 bases and J by 0 bases, with 15 bases left in between. The CDR3 DNA is TGTGCCAGCAGTTACTCGACGGGCAGGAGGGGCTCCTACGAGCAGTACTTC. Translating gives CASSYSTGRRGSYEQYF.

The V gene is TRBV24-1, the J gene TRBJ1-2; no reliable D call. The CDR3 totals 17 residues. V was clipped by 9 bases and J by 0 bases, with 22 bases between them. The germline CDR1 and CDR2 sequences are KGHDR and SFDVKD. CDR3 nucleotide sequence: TGTGCCACCCAAGGCTCGGATGGAACACTAGCTAACTATGGCTACACCTTC. Protein sequence: CATQGSDGTLANYGYTF.

V is TRBV13 and J is TRBJ2-7; D remains ambiguous. This CDR3 spans 13 amino acids. Germline assignment: CDR1 PRHDT and CDR2 FYEKMQ (reference sequence). Trimming removed 5 bases from V and 2 bases from J, with 10 bases in between. This chain's CDR3 is CASSLTETYEQYF. The CDR3 DNA is TGTGCCAGCAGCCTGACTGAAACCTACGAGCAGTACTTC.

The gene calls are TRBV3-1 (or the pseudogene TRBV3-2) and TRBJ2-3; TRBD2 matches 13 bases. Germline trimming cut 0 bases from V and 3 bases from J; bases unmatched to any gene: 3. Germline CDR1 and CDR2: LGHDT and YNNKEL (reference sequence). The CDR3 has 17 amino acids. The CDR3 loop is CASSQDRTSGSTDTQYF. CDR3 sequence (DNA): TGTGCCAGCAGCCAAGATCGGACTAGCGGGAGTACAGATACGCAGTATTTT.

The chain has TRBV7-3 and TRBJ1-2, with 7 bases fitting TRBD1. The trim removed 5 bases at V and 2 bases at J, leaving 2 bases unmatched. Per the germline V gene, CDR1 is SGHTA and CDR2 is FQGTGA. The CDR3 loop spans 13 amino acids. CDR3: CASSRTGNYGYTF. The CDR3 nucleotides read TGTGCCAGCAGCCGGACAGGCAACTATGGCTACACCTTC.

V is TRBV10-3 and J is TRBJ2-3, with 8 bases aligning to TRBD1. The J segment lost 5 bases and the V segment lost 4 bases, leaving 8 bases of the junction unmatched. CDR1 is ENHRY, CDR2 SYGVKD, per germline. This CDR3 is 15 amino acids long. The CDR3 protein is CAISASGQGRDTQYF. Written as DNA, the CDR3 is TGTGCCATCAGTGCCAGCGGACAGGGAAGAGATACGCAGTATTTT.

The chain uses TRBV7-2 and TRBJ1-1, with D perhaps matching TRBD1 (5 bases). The germline V and J ends were trimmed by 6 bases and 6 bases, with 14 bases remaining between them. Germline assignment: CDR1 SGHTA and CDR2 FQGNSA. This CDR3 has 13 residues. The CDR3 coding sequence is TGTGCCAGCAGTGGCAGGGTAGCGGCTGAAGCTTTCTTT. Protein sequence: CASSGRVAAEAFF. The variable domain in full, with the rest retrieved from reference TRBV7-2 and TRBJ1-1, is GAGVSQSPSNKVTEKGKDVELRCDPISGHTALYWYRQSLGQGLEFLIYFQGNSAPDKSGLPSDRFSAERTGGSVSTLTIQRTQQEDSAVYLCASSGRVAAEAFFGQGTRLTVV.

The chain joins TRBV7-9 to TRBJ1-2; D unclear. V shed 3 bases and J shed 4 bases, with 6 bases lying between them. This CDR3 contains 12 residues. Germline lookup yields CDR1 SEHNR and CDR2 FQNEAQ (reference sequence). The CDR3 DNA follows: TGTGCCAGCAGCTTTGAGAGCTATGGCTACACCTTC. It encodes CASSFESYGYTF. The complete variable domain, with remaining parts taken from reference TRBV7-9 and TRBJ1-2, reads DTGVSQNPRHKITKRGQNVTFRCDPISEHNRLYWYRQTLGQGPEFLTYFQNEAQLEKSRLLSDRFSAERPKGSFSTLEIQRTEQGDSAMYLCASSFESYGYTFGSGTRLTVV.

The chain couples TRBV6-6 to TRBJ2-1, with 14 bases matching TRBD2. The CDR3 loop spans 15 amino acids. The trim removed 4 bases at V and 9 bases at J, leaving 5 bases unmatched. Germline CDR1 reads MNHNY; CDR2 reads SVGAGI (reference sequence). Written as DNA, the CDR3 is TGTGCCAGCAGTTCGGGACTAGCGGGAGTAGGTGAGCAGTTCTTC. Its protein product is CASSSGLAGVGEQFF.

V is TRBV7-9 and J is TRBJ1-4; the D is unclear. This CDR3 has 13 amino acids. The V gene lost 1 base and the J gene lost 8 bases, with 8 bases spanning the gap. CDR1 and CDR2 from the germline V gene are SEHNR and FQNEAQ (reference sequence). The CDR3 sequence: CASSLGQYEKLFF. DNA for the CDR3: TGTGCCAGCAGCTTAGGGCAGTACGAAAAACTGTTTTTT.

This CDR3 is CASSYEQGSRTEAFF. The CDR3 nucleotides read TGTGCCAGCAGTTACGAACAGGGAAGTAGGACTGAAGCTTTCTTT. This rearrangement joins TRBV6-2 or TRBV6-3 to TRBJ1-1; TRBD1 might be the D (6 bases). The CDR3 consists of 15 residues. Germline V gene lookup returns CDR1 MNHEY and CDR2 SVGEGT. V was clipped by 2 bases and J by 5 bases, with 15 bases between them.

This clone showed up just a few times. V usage is TRBV2 and J usage is TRBJ1-3, with 9 bases matching TRBD1. The CDR3 loop spans 15 amino acids. Germline trimming cut 6 bases from V and 4 bases from J; bases unmatched to any gene: 7. The germline CDR1 and CDR2 sequences are SNHLY and FYNNEI. The CDR3 coding sequence is TGTGCCAGCAGCGTACAGGGGGCGTCCGGAAACACCATATATTTT. This sequence encodes CASSVQGASGNTIYF.

The chain recombines TRBV20-1 with TRBJ1-1; D not certain. The germline V and J ends were trimmed by 6 bases and 4 bases, with 9 bases remaining between them. Per the germline V gene, CDR1 is DFQATT and CDR2 is SNEGSKA (reference sequence). The CDR3 contains 11 residues. CDR3 region: CSAEDGTEAFF. In nucleotides, the CDR3 is TGCAGTGCGGAGGACGGCACTGAAGCTTTCTTT.

The genes are TRBV27 and TRBJ2-7, with D possibly matching TRBD1 (6 bases). CDR1 and CDR2 from the germline V gene are MNHEY and SMNVEV (reference sequence). This CDR3 has 16 amino acids. The V end lost 6 bases, the J end lost 0 bases, and 18 bases lay between the germline ends. CDR3 region: CASRNLARGNSYEQYF. For the CDR3, the DNA is TGTGCCAGCAGGAACCTGGCCAGGGGCAACTCCTACGAGCAGTACTTC.

V is TRBV18 and J is TRBJ2-7; maybe TRBD2 (6 bases). Germline V gene lookup returns CDR1 KGHSH and CDR2 LQKENI. The CDR3 contains 15 residues. Deletions cut 3 bases from V and 4 bases from J, with 16 bases between. The chain's CDR3 is CASSPPELAGYEQYF. CDR3 DNA: TGTGCCAGCTCACCCCCGGAACTAGCCGGATACGAGCAGTACTTC.

The V call is TRBV7-2, the J call TRBJ1-1; 10 bases map to TRBD1. This CDR3 is 14 amino acids long. The V segment lost 5 bases and the J segment 3 bases; nucleotides outside the gene matches: 3. CDR1 SGHTA and CDR2 FQGNSA come from the germline V gene. The CDR3 region is CASSPDRGHTEAFF. The CDR3 nucleotides are TGTGCCAGCAGCCCAGACAGGGGGCACACTGAAGCTTTCTTT.

The chain has TRBV6-2 or TRBV6-3 and TRBJ1-5; D may be TRBD1 (6 bases). V was shortened by 0 bases and J by 0 bases, with 15 bases between the two germline ends. Per germline, CDR1 MNHEY and CDR2 SVGEGT. The CDR3 sequence is 18 residues long. The CDR3 DNA sequence: TGTGCCAGCAGTTACTCGAGACAACGAGGGGGTAGCAATCAGCCCCAGCATTTT. It translates to CASSYSRQRGGSNQPQHF.

This chain uses TRBV5-1 with TRBJ2-7, with D unresolved. The CDR3 runs to 15 residues. Germline CDR1 and CDR2: SGHRS and YFSETQ. Between the trimmed V and J ends, which lost 1 base and 0 bases, there was a span of 11 bases. CDR3 residues: CASSLNSRSSYEQYF. In nucleotides, the CDR3 is TGCGCCAGCAGCTTGAATTCCCGGAGCTCCTACGAGCAGTACTTC.

The chain uses TRBV6-5 and TRBJ1-2; 7 positions agree with TRBD1. V was clipped by 4 bases and J by 3 bases; unmatched bases: 2. The CDR3 length is 13 residues. The germline CDR1 and CDR2 sequences are MNHEY and SVGAGI. This chain's CDR3 is CASSFTGDYGYTF. CDR3 nucleotides: TGTGCCAGCAGTTTCACAGGGGACTATGGCTACACCTTC.